A selection of T cell receptor beta chains follows, all from one sample in a study of blood T cell repertoires in COVID-19. Only in-frame clones appear in the TCRdb table, and some are missing; sequencing was by immunoSEQ multiplex PCR. The repertoire holds tens of thousands of clones, with 80% to 90% as singletons. The specimen was peripheral blood. The source is an older woman with acute or convalescent COVID-19. Both conserved end residues are part of each CDR3. Each record gives: V gene, D gene, J gene, CDR3 protein, CDR3 DNA. The D gene is left open where the match is weak.

>TRBV6-5|TRBD1|TRBJ2-7
CASSHTGGKGYEQYF
TGTGCCAGCAGCCACACAGGGGGCAAAGGCTACGAGCAGTACTTC
>TRBV5-8|TRBD2|TRBJ2-1
CASSPTSGGVNEQFF
TGTGCCAGCAGCCCTACTAGCGGGGGGGTGAATGAGCAGTTCTTC
>TRBV11-3|-|TRBJ1-2
CASSLDQSGSGSGYTF
TGTGCCAGCAGCTTAGATCAATCAGGATCTGGAAGTGGCTACACCTTC
>TRBV7-9|-|TRBJ1-1
CASSPQGGEEEAFF
TGTGCCAGCAGCCCCCAAGGGGGGGAAGAAGAAGCTTTCTTT
>TRBV9|-|TRBJ2-7
CASSVGDTNYEQYF
TGTGCCAGCAGCGTAGGGGACACCAACTACGAGCAGTACTTC
>TRBV5-8|TRBD2|TRBJ2-1
CASSSSGTSGSIEGNEQFF
TGTGCCAGCAGCTCAAGCGGGACTAGCGGGAGTATTGAAGGCAATGAGCAGTTCTTC
>TRBV23-1|-|TRBJ1-2
CASSQSKGDYGYTF
TGCGCCAGCAGTCAATCCAAAGGGGACTATGGCTACACCTTC
>TRBV5-4|TRBD2|TRBJ2-1
CASSGGLAVEQFF
TGTGCCAGCAGCGGGGGACTAGCGGTTGAGCAGTTCTTC
>TRBV3-1/TRBV3-2|-|TRBJ1-3
CASSQDTVAGNTIYF
TGTGCCAGCAGCCAAGATACGGTGGCTGGAAACACCATATATTTT
>TRBV21-1|-|TRBJ1-2
CASSKESATGGWAYGYTF
TGTGCCAGCAGCAAAGAATCTGCCACAGGGGGCTGGGCCTATGGCTACACCTTC
>TRBV7-7|TRBD1|TRBJ2-7
CASSLGDRGPYEQYF
TGTGCTAGCAGCTTAGGGGACAGGGGGCCCTACGAGCAGTACTTC